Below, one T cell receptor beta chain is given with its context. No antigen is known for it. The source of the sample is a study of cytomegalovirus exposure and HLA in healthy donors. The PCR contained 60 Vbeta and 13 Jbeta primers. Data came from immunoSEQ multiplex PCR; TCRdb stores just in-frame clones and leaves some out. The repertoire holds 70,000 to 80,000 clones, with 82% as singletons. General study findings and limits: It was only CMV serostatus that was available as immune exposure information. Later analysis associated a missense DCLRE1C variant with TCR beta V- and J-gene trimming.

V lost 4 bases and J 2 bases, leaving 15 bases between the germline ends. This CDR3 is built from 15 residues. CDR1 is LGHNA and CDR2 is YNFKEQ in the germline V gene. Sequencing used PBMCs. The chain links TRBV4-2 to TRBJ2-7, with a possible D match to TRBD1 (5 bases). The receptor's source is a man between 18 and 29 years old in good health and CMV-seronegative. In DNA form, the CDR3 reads TGTGCCAGCAGCCGACTCACAGGAGACACCTACGAGCAGTACTTC. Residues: CASSRLTGDTYEQYF.